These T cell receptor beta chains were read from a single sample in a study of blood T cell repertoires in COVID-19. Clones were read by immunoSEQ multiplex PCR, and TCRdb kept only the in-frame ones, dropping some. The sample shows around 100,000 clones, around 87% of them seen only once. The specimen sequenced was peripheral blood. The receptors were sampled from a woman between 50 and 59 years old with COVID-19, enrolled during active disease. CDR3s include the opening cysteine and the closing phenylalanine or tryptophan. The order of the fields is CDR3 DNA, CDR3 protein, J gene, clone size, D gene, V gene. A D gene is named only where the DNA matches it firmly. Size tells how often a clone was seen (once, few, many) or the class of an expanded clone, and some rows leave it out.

cdr3_nt: TGTGCCAGCAGGATCGTCAGCTCTGGGGCCAACGTCCTGACTTTC; cdr3_aa: CASRIVSSGANVLTF; j_call: TRBJ2-6; clone_size: once; d_call: -; v_call: TRBV6-4
cdr3_nt: TGCGCCAGCGGGAACCAGGGGGCGTCGGCGGAGACCCAGTACTTC; cdr3_aa: CASGNQGASAETQYF; j_call: TRBJ2-5; clone_size: -; d_call: TRBD1; v_call: TRBV5-1
cdr3_nt: TGCGCCAGCAGCCACCACAGGGAATACGAGCAGTACTTC; cdr3_aa: CASSHHREYEQYF; j_call: TRBJ2-7; clone_size: -; d_call: -; v_call: TRBV4-3
cdr3_nt: TGCGCCAGCAGATTGCCCTCCGGGGGTAGTAATGAAAAACTGTTTTTT; cdr3_aa: CASRLPSGGSNEKLFF; j_call: TRBJ1-4; clone_size: once; d_call: -; v_call: TRBV5-1
cdr3_nt: TGTGCCAGCAAAACAGCTGGGTATAGCAATCAGCCCCAGCATTTT; cdr3_aa: CASKTAGYSNQPQHF; j_call: TRBJ1-5; clone_size: -; d_call: -; v_call: TRBV6-5
cdr3_nt: TGTGCCACCAGCACCTCACAGGGAAGCCCCTACGAGCAGTACTTC; cdr3_aa: CATSTSQGSPYEQYF; j_call: TRBJ2-7; clone_size: -; d_call: -; v_call: TRBV15
cdr3_nt: TGTGCCAGCAGTCCGACCCCCAGGGAAGGCAATCAGCCCCAGCATTTT; cdr3_aa: CASSPTPREGNQPQHF; j_call: TRBJ1-5; clone_size: -; d_call: -; v_call: TRBV27
cdr3_nt: TGTGCCACCAGCAGAGACGATGAGAGGACAGGGGCCTACGAGCAGTACTTC; cdr3_aa: CATSRDDERTGAYEQYF; j_call: TRBJ2-7; clone_size: -; d_call: TRBD1; v_call: TRBV15
cdr3_nt: TGTGCCAGCAGTCAGGAGGGGGATACGCAGTATTTT; cdr3_aa: CASSQEGDTQYF; j_call: TRBJ2-3; clone_size: -; d_call: -; v_call: TRBV12-3/TRBV12-4
cdr3_nt: TGTGCCTGGAGAAGGCGGGGGGAGGCTCAGCCCCAGCATTTT; cdr3_aa: CAWRRRGEAQPQHF; j_call: TRBJ1-5; clone_size: -; d_call: -; v_call: TRBV30
cdr3_nt: TGTGCCAGCAGCAAACTCCGGGACAGGGCCTCTGGGGCCAACGTCCTGACTTTC; cdr3_aa: CASSKLRDRASGANVLTF; j_call: TRBJ2-6; clone_size: -; d_call: TRBD1; v_call: TRBV11-2
cdr3_nt: TGTGCCAGCAGCCGTCGGGGGGACACTGAAGCTTTCTTT; cdr3_aa: CASSRRGDTEAFF; j_call: TRBJ1-1; clone_size: few; d_call: -; v_call: TRBV7-3
cdr3_nt: TGTGCCAGCAGTTACTCTAGGGGAAACACTGAAGCTTTCTTT; cdr3_aa: CASSYSRGNTEAFF; j_call: TRBJ1-1; clone_size: -; d_call: -; v_call: TRBV6-5
cdr3_nt: TGTGCCAGTAGTATGGGGACACCTGGAAACACCATATATTTT; cdr3_aa: CASSMGTPGNTIYF; j_call: TRBJ1-3; clone_size: -; d_call: -; v_call: TRBV19
cdr3_nt: TGTGCCAGCAGCCAAGGGCAGGTTGGGACAGATACGCAGTATTTT; cdr3_aa: CASSQGQVGTDTQYF; j_call: TRBJ2-3; clone_size: -; d_call: -; v_call: TRBV4-2
cdr3_nt: TGTGCTAGTGGTTTGGGGACAGGGGTGCCCCAGCATTTT; cdr3_aa: CASGLGTGVPQHF; j_call: TRBJ1-5; clone_size: -; d_call: TRBD1; v_call: TRBV12-5
cdr3_nt: TGTGCCAGCAGCTTAGCGGGGGGGGCCTACAATGAGCAGTTCTTC; cdr3_aa: CASSLAGGAYNEQFF; j_call: TRBJ2-1; clone_size: -; d_call: TRBD2; v_call: TRBV7-2
cdr3_nt: TGTGCCATCAGTGATGGCGGAACCTACGAGCAGTACTTC; cdr3_aa: CAISDGGTYEQYF; j_call: TRBJ2-7; clone_size: once; d_call: -; v_call: TRBV10-3
cdr3_nt: TGTGCCAGCATCGTGACAGCAATAGATACGCAGTATTTT; cdr3_aa: CASIVTAIDTQYF; j_call: TRBJ2-3; clone_size: -; d_call: -; v_call: TRBV2
cdr3_nt: TGTGCCAGCATCTCGGGACAGCTATACAATGAGCAGTTCTTC; cdr3_aa: CASISGQLYNEQFF; j_call: TRBJ2-1; clone_size: -; d_call: TRBD1; v_call: TRBV28
cdr3_nt: TGTGCCAGTAGTATGAGGGCTGAGAGTACTGAAGCTTTCTTT; cdr3_aa: CASSMRAESTEAFF; j_call: TRBJ1-1; clone_size: once; d_call: -; v_call: TRBV19
cdr3_nt: TGTGCCAGCTCACCGCCGGGACTAGCCTACAATGAGCAGTTCTTC; cdr3_aa: CASSPPGLAYNEQFF; j_call: TRBJ2-1; clone_size: -; d_call: TRBD2; v_call: TRBV18
cdr3_nt: TGTGCCAGCAGCGCGGTGGCTCAAAGGAATAGTGAAAAACTGTTTTTT; cdr3_aa: CASSAVAQRNSEKLFF; j_call: TRBJ1-4; clone_size: -; d_call: -; v_call: TRBV5-5
cdr3_nt: TGTGCCAGCAGCGTTAGACTAGCGGGGACCTACGAGCAGTACTTC; cdr3_aa: CASSVRLAGTYEQYF; j_call: TRBJ2-7; clone_size: once; d_call: TRBD2; v_call: TRBV11-2
cdr3_nt: TGTGCCAGCAGTTACCGGGCCAGGGGGAGTAATTCACCCCTCCACTTT; cdr3_aa: CASSYRARGSNSPLHF; j_call: TRBJ1-6; clone_size: -; d_call: TRBD1; v_call: TRBV6-2/TRBV6-3
cdr3_nt: TGCGCCAGCAGCTTGGCCGGGATGCCTAACTCCTACGAGCAGTACTTC; cdr3_aa: CASSLAGMPNSYEQYF; j_call: TRBJ2-7; clone_size: -; d_call: -; v_call: TRBV5-1
cdr3_nt: TGTGCCTGGAGTAGTATGAGGGGGCGAACTGAAGCTTTCTTT; cdr3_aa: CAWSSMRGRTEAFF; j_call: TRBJ1-1; clone_size: -; d_call: TRBD1; v_call: TRBV30
cdr3_nt: TGTGCCAGCAGTTACCGTCCCGGGACAGCTCAAGAGACCCAGTACTTC; cdr3_aa: CASSYRPGTAQETQYF; j_call: TRBJ2-5; clone_size: -; d_call: TRBD1; v_call: TRBV6-2/TRBV6-3
cdr3_nt: TGTGCCAGCAGCCAAGGACAGGGAGGCACTGAAGCTTTCTTT; cdr3_aa: CASSQGQGGTEAFF; j_call: TRBJ1-1; clone_size: -; d_call: TRBD1; v_call: TRBV3-1/TRBV3-2
cdr3_nt: TGTGCCAGCAGTCGGGGAATAGCGGGGGGAGGTGAGCAGTTCTTC; cdr3_aa: CASSRGIAGGGEQFF; j_call: TRBJ2-1; clone_size: -; d_call: TRBD2; v_call: TRBV6-5
cdr3_nt: TGTGCCAGCAGCTTAGTGCTTAGCGGGGGGGCCGGGGAGACCCAGTACTTC; cdr3_aa: CASSLVLSGGAGETQYF; j_call: TRBJ2-5; clone_size: -; d_call: TRBD2; v_call: TRBV13
cdr3_nt: TGTGCCTGGAGTGTAATCACAGGGGGTTCCTCTGGAAACACCATATATTTT; cdr3_aa: CAWSVITGGSSGNTIYF; j_call: TRBJ1-3; clone_size: -; d_call: TRBD1; v_call: TRBV30